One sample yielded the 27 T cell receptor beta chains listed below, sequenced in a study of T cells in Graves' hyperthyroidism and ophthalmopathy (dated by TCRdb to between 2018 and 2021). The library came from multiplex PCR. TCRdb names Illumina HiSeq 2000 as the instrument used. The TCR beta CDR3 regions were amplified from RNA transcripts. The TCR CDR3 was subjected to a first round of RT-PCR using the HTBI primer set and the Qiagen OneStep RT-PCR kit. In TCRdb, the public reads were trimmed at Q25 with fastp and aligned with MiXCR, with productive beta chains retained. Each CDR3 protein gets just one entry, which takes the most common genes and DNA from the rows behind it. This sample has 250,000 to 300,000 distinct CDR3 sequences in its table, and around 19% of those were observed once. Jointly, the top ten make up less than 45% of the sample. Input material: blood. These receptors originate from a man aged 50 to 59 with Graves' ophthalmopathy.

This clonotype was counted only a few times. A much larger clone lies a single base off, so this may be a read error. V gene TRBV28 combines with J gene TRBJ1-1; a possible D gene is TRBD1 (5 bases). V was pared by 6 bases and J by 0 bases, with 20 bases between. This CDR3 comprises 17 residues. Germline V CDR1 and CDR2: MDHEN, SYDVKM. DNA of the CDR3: TGTGCCAGCAGCCCCCCCCGGACACGAACCCTGAACACTGAAGCTTTCTTT. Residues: CASSPPRTRTLNTEAFF.

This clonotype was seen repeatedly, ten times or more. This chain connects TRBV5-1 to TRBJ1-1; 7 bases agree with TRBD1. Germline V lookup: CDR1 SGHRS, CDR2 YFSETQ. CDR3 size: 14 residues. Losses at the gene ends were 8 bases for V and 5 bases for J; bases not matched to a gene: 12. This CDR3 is CASTDRDLRTEAFF. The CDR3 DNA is TGCGCCAGTACAGACAGGGATCTCCGGACTGAAGCTTTCTTT.

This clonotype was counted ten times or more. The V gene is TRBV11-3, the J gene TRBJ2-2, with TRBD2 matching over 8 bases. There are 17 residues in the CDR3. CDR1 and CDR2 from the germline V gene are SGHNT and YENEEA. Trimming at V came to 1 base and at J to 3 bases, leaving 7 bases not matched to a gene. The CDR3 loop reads CASSLVLSGSDTGELFF. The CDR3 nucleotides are TGTGCCAGCAGCTTAGTGCTGAGCGGGAGTGACACCGGGGAGCTGTTTTTT.

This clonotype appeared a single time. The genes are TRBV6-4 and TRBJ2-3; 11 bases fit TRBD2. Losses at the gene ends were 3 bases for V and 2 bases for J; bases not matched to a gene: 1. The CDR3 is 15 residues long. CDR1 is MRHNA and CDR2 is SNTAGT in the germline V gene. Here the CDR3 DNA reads TGTGCCAGCAGTGATAGCGGGAGGGCCACAGATACGCAGTATTTT. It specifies CASSDSGRATDTQYF.

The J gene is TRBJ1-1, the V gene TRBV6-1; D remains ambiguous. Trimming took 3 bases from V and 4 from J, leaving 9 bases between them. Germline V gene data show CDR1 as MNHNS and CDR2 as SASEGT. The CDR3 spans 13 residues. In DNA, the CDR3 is TGTGCCAGCAGTGACAGTGTGGGCACTGAAGCTTTCTTT. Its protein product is CASSDSVGTEAFF.

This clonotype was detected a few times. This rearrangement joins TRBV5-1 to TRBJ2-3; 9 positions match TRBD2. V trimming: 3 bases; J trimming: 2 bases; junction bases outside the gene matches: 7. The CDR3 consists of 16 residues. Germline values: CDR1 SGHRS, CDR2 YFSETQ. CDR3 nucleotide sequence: TGCGCCAGCAGCTACAGGACTAGCGTAATCACAGATACGCAGTATTTT. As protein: CASSYRTSVITDTQYF.

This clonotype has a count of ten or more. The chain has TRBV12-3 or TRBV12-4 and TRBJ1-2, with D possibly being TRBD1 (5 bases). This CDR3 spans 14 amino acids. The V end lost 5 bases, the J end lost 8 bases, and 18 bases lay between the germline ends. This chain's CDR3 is CASSPNAGAQGYTF. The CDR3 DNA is TGTGCCAGCAGTCCCAACGCCGGGGCACAGGGCTACACCTTC.

In nucleotides, the CDR3 is TGCAGCGCGAGCTCTGGAGGGGGAGGGGGGACCCAGTACTTC. Amino acid sequence: CSASSGGGGGTQYF. The chain links TRBV29-1 to TRBJ2-5, with D possibly matching TRBD2 (7 bases). Germline CDR1 is SQVTM and CDR2 is ANQGSEA. Trimming removed 7 bases at V and 7 bases at J, with 22 bases between. The CDR3 contains 14 residues.

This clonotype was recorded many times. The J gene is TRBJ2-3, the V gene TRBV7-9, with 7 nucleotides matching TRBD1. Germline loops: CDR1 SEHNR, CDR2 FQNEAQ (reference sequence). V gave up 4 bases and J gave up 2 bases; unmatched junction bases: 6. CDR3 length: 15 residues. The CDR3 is CASSSATGFTDTQYF. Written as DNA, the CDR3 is TGTGCCAGCAGCTCGGCGACAGGGTTCACAGATACGCAGTATTTT.

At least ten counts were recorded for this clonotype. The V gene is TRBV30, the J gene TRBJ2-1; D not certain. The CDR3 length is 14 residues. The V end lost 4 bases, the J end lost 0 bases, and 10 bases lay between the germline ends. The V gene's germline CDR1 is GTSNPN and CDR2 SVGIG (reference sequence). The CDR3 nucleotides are TGTGCCTGGATTCCTGGTGGCTCCTACAATGAGCAGTTCTTC. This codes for CAWIPGGSYNEQFF. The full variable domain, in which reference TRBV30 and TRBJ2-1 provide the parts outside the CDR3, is SQTIHQWPATLVQPVGSPLSLECTVEGTSNPNLYWYRQAAGRGLQLLFYSVGIGQISSEVPQNLSASRPQDRQFILSSKKLLLSDSGFYLCAWIPGGSYNEQFFGPGTRLTVL.

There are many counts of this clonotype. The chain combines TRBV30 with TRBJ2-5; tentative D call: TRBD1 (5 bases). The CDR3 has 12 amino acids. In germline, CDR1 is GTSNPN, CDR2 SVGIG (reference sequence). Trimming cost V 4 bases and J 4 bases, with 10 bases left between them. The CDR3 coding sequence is TGTGCCTGGACCCAGGGTGGAGAGACCCAGTACTTC. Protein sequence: CAWTQGGETQYF.

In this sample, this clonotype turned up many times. The CDR3: CASSSGLRDTQYF. The CDR3 DNA reads TGTGCCAGCAGTTCCGGGCTCCGAGATACGCAGTATTTT. The rearrangement uses TRBV28 and TRBJ2-3; no clear D. The CDR3 totals 13 residues. CDR1 and CDR2 (germline): MDHEN, SYDVKM. V was clipped by 4 bases and J by 5 bases, with 10 bases between them. Together with reference TRBV28 and TRBJ2-3, the CDR3 gives the full variable domain: DVKVTQSSRYLVKRTGEKVFLECVQDMDHENMFWYRQDPGLGLRLIYFSYDVKMKEKGDIPEGYSVSREKKERFSLILESASTNQTSMYLCASSSGLRDTQYFGPGTRLTVL.

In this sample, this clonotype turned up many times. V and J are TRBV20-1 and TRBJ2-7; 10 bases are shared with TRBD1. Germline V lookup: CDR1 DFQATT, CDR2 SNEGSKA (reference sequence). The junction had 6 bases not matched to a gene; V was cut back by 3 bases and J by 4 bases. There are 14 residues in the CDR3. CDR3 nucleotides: TGCAGTGCTAGGGTGGGACAGGGGTGGTACGAGCAGTACTTC. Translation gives CSARVGQGWYEQYF.

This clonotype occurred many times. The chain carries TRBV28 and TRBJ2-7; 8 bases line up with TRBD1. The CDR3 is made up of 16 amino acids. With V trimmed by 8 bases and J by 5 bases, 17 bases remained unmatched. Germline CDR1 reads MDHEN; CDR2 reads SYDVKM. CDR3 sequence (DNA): TGTGCCAGCTGCTCCTTCCGGGACAGGCTAACGGACGAGCAGTACTTC. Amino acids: CASCSFRDRLTDEQYF.

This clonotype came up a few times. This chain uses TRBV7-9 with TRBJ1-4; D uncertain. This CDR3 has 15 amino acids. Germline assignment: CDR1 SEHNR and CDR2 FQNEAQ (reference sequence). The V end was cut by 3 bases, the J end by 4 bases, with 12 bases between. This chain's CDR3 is CASSFPTGINEKLFF. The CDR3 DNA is TGTGCCAGCAGCTTTCCGACGGGGATTAATGAAAAACTGTTTTTT. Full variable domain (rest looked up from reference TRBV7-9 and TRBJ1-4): DTGVSQNPRHKITKRGQNVTFRCDPISEHNRLYWYRQTLGQGPEFLTYFQNEAQLEKSRLLSDRFSAERPKGSFSTLEIQRTEQGDSAMYLCASSFPTGINEKLFFGSGTQLSVL.

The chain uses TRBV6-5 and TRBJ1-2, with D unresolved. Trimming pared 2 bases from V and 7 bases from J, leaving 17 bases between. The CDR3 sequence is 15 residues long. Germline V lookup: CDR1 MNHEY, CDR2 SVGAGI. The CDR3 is CASSYLSGVRAGYTF. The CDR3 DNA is TGTGCCAGCAGTTACCTGTCCGGGGTTCGGGCTGGCTACACCTTC.

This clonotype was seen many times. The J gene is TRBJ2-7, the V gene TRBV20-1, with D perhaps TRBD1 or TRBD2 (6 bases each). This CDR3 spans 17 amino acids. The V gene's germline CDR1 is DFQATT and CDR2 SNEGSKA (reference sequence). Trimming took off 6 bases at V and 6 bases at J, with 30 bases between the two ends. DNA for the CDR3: TGCAGTGCCCCGCGTCTGGGGGGACGGATCAGGGGCATCGAGCAGTACTTC. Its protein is CSAPRLGGRIRGIEQYF.

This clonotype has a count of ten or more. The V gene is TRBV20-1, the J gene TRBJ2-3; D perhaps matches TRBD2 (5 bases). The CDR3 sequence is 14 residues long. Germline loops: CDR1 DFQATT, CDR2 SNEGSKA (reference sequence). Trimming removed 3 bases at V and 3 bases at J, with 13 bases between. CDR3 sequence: CSASLPSRTDTQYF. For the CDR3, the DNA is TGCAGTGCTAGCCTGCCTAGCAGAACAGATACGCAGTATTTT.

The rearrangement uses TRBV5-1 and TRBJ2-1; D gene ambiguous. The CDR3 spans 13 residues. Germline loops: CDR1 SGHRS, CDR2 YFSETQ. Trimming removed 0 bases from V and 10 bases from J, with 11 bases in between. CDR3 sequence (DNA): TGCGCCAGCAGCTTGGGTCCTCCTAACGAGCAGTTCTTC. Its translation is CASSLGPPNEQFF.

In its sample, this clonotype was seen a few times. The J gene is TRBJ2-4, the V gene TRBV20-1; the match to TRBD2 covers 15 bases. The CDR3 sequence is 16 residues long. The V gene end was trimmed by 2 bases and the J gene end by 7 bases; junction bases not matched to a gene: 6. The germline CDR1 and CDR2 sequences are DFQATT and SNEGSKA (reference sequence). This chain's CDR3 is CSARRGTSGRSNIQYF. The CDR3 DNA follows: TGCAGTGCTAGAAGGGGGACTAGCGGGAGGTCCAACATTCAGTACTTC.

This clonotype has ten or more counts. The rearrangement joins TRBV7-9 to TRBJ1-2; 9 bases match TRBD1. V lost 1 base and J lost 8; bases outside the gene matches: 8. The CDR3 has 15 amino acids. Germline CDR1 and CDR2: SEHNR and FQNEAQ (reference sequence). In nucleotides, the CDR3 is TGTGCCAGCAGCTTAGGGCCGGGACAGGGCGGCGGCTACACCTTC. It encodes CASSLGPGQGGGYTF.

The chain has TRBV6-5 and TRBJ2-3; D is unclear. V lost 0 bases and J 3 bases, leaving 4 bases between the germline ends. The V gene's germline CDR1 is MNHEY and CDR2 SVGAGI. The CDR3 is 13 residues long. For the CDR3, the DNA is TGTGCCAGCAGTTACTCCGAGACAGATACGCAGTATTTT. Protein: CASSYSETDTQYF.

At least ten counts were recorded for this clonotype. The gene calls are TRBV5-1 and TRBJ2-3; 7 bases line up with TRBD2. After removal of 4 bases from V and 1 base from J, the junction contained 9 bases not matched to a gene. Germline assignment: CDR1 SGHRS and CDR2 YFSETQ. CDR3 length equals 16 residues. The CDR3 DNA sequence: TGCGCCAGCAGCGACCGGGACTACACTCGCACAGATACGCAGTATTTT. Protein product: CASSDRDYTRTDTQYF.

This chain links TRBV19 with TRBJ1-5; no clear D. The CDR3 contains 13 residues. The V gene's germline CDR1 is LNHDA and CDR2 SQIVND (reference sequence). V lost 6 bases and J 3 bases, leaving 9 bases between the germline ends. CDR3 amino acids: CASRVGNNQPQHF. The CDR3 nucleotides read TGTGCCAGTAGGGTGGGAAACAATCAGCCCCAGCATTTT. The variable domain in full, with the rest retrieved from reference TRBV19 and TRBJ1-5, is DGGITQSPKYLFRKEGQNVTLSCEQNLNHDAMYWYRQDPGQGLRLIYYSQIVNDFQKGDIAEGYSVSREKKESFPLTVTSAQKNPTAFYLCASRVGNNQPQHFGDGTRLSIL.

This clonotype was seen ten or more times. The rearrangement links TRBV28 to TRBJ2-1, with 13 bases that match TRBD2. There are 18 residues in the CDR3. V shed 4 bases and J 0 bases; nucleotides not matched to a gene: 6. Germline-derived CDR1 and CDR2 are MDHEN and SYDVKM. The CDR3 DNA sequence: TGTGCCAGCAGTTCATCCCGGACTAGCGGGAGCTCCTACAATGAGCAGTTCTTC. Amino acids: CASSSSRTSGSSYNEQFF.

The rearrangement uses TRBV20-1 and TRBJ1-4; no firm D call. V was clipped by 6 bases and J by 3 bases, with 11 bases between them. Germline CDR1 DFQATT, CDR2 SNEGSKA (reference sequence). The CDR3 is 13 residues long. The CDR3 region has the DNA TGCAGTGCGGAACGGGAGCCTAATGAAAAACTGTTTTTT. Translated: CSAEREPNEKLFF.

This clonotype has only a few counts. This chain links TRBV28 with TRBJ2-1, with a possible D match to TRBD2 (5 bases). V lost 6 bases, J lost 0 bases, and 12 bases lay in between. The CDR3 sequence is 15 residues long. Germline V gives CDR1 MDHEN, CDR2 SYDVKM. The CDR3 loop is CASSSDSSSYNEQFF. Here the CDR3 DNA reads TGTGCCAGCAGCTCGGACTCGAGCTCCTACAATGAGCAGTTCTTC. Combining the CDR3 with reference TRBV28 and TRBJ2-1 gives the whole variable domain DVKVTQSSRYLVKRTGEKVFLECVQDMDHENMFWYRQDPGLGLRLIYFSYDVKMKEKGDIPEGYSVSREKKERFSLILESASTNQTSMYLCASSSDSSSYNEQFFGPGTRLTVL.